This T cell receptor beta chain is from a study of blood T cell repertoires in COVID-19. Study-wide background: The origin of the acute and convalescent COVID-19 samples was the United States, Italy and Spain. T cells, B-cell-depleted T cells, or PBMCs supplied cDNA or gDNA.

Original handling: Using reference gene primer amplification, nucleated cell counts were estimated. Sequencing was performed with immunoSEQ multiplex PCR; in TCRdb, only in-frame clones are kept and a portion is missing. D and trimming were read from the DNA, whereas the V and J calls and clone size are those reported in that table. The sample includes approximately 58,000 clones, approximately 80% of them seen just once. Trimming cost V 1 base and J 6 bases; bases outside gene matches: 6. Germline CDR1 GTSNPN, CDR2 SVGIG (reference sequence). This CDR3 comprises 13 residues. The sequencing input was peripheral blood. V usage is TRBV30 and J usage is TRBJ2-7; 7 bases are shared with TRBD1. The clonotype was recovered from a man in his 70s with active or convalescent COVID-19. This CDR3 reads CAWSGQGGSEQYF. The CDR3 DNA sequence: TGTGCCTGGAGTGGACAGGGTGGCTCCGAGCAGTACTTC.